What follows are 16 T cell receptor beta chains derived from one specimen sequenced in a study of OX40 agonist ivuxolimab in advanced cancers. TCRdb's table, derived via immunoSEQ multiplex PCR, lists solely in-frame clones and lacks some. The repertoire has over 45,000 clones, around 79% of them found once; the top ten carry over 1%. The source material was CD4+ or CD8+ T cells sorted from blood, sampled in a trial of the OX40 agonist ivuxolimab. These TCRs come from an adult with an advanced solid tumor such as melanoma, head and neck, liver or kidney cancer.

The chain combines TRBV10-3 with TRBJ2-3, with 8 bases identical to TRBD2. The CDR3 sequence is 17 residues long. With 8 bases clipped from V and 4 bases from J, the junction kept 17 bases outside the gene matches. Per the germline V gene, CDR1 is ENHRY and CDR2 is SYGVKD. As DNA, the CDR3 is TGTGCCATCGCGGGCCATATAAGCGGGAGTAACGCAGATACGCAGTATTTT. Its protein product is CAIAGHISGSNADTQYF.

The CDR3 loop reads CASSLGDRGRETQYF. The CDR3 DNA is TGTGCCAGCAGTTTGGGGGACAGGGGGCGGGAGACCCAGTACTTC. This sequence joins TRBV28 and TRBJ2-5; 12 nucleotides line up with TRBD1. The length of the CDR3 is 15 residues. V shed 3 bases and J 5 bases; nucleotides not matched to a gene: 4. CDR1 is MDHEN, CDR2 SYDVKM, per germline.

The chain links TRBV10-3 to TRBJ1-2, with D uncertain. CDR1 is ENHRY and CDR2 is SYGVKD in the germline V gene. The CDR3 is 14 residues long. V was trimmed by 0 bases and J by 4 bases, leaving 9 bases between them. The DNA of the CDR3 is TGTGCCATCAGTGAGTCGTATCCAGCCTATGGCTACACCTTC. It specifies CAISESYPAYGYTF.

V is TRBV5-1 and J is TRBJ2-2; TRBD2 might be the D (5 bases). This CDR3 spans 13 amino acids. Germline V gene lookup returns CDR1 SGHRS and CDR2 YFSETQ. V lost 2 bases, J lost 5 bases, and 7 bases lay in between. This CDR3 reads CASSFSGTGELFF. CDR3 nucleotide sequence: TGCGCCAGCAGCTTTTCGGGAACCGGGGAGCTGTTTTTT.

The V gene is TRBV5-4, the J gene TRBJ1-1; TRBD1 matches 8 bases. The CDR3 extends over 14 amino acids. The germline gives CDR1 SGHNT, CDR2 YYREEE (reference sequence). The junction had 1 base not matched to a gene; V was cut back by 1 base and J by 2 bases. CDR3 residues: CASSLQGANTEAFF. CDR3 coding DNA: TGTGCCAGCAGCTTGCAGGGGGCAAACACTGAAGCTTTCTTT.

The chain links TRBV30 to TRBJ1-1, with D unclear. V lost 5 bases and J lost 1, with 20 bases in between. From germline, CDR1 is GTSNPN and CDR2 SVGIG (reference sequence). The CDR3 consists of 16 residues. The CDR3 loop reads CAWALSQSEGNTEAFF. CDR3 sequence (DNA): TGTGCCTGGGCACTAAGTCAATCGGAGGGGAACACTGAAGCTTTCTTT. The full variable domain, rest sourced from reference TRBV30 and TRBJ1-1, is SQTIHQWPATLVQPVGSPLSLECTVEGTSNPNLYWYRQAAGRGLQLLFYSVGIGQISSEVPQNLSASRPQDRQFILSSKKLLLSDSGFYLCAWALSQSEGNTEAFFGQGTRLTVV.

The rearrangement joins TRBV4-2 to TRBJ1-2; 8 bases are a match to TRBD1. Germline CDR1 and CDR2: LGHNA and YNFKEQ. The CDR3 has 15 amino acids. V shed 5 bases and J 7 bases; nucleotides not matched to a gene: 12. In nucleotides, the CDR3 is TGTGCCAGCAGCTTGGGCGGGACAGGCCTTGGTGGCTACACCTTC. It yields the protein CASSLGGTGLGGYTF.

For this clone: Since the CDR3 does not end with the conserved phenylalanine or tryptophan, this likely comes from a read error. The chain combines TRBV30 with TRBJ2-7; D remains unclear. The CDR3 has 14 amino acids. V was shortened by 0 bases and J by 0 bases, with 9 bases between the two germline ends. CDR1 GTSNPN and CDR2 SVGIG come from the germline V gene (reference sequence). The CDR3 sequence: CAWSVQSDSYEQYL. The CDR3 DNA follows: TGTGCCTGGAGTGTACAGTCCGACTCCTACGAGCAGTACCTC.

The chain carries TRBV2 and TRBJ2-1; possibly TRBD1 or TRBD2 for D (5 bases each). CDR1 SNHLY and CDR2 FYNNEI come from the germline V gene. Trimming took off 3 bases at V and 8 bases at J, with 14 bases between the two ends. This CDR3 is built from 14 residues. Written as DNA, the CDR3 is TGTGCCAGCAGTGATCGGGGCAGGGTTGATGAGCAGTTCTTC. The encoded protein is CASSDRGRVDEQFF.

This chain uses TRBV6-5 with TRBJ2-1, with D tentatively TRBD1 (5 bases). Germline loops: CDR1 MNHEY, CDR2 SVGAGI. Between the trimmed V and J ends, which lost 4 bases and 3 bases, there was a span of 13 bases. CDR3 size: 15 residues. CDR3 nucleotide sequence: TGTGCCAGCAGTTCTAGGGGTTTAGGCTACAATGAGCAGTTCTTC. It yields the protein CASSSRGLGYNEQFF.

By proportion, this clone is medium-sized. The chain has TRBV10-2 and TRBJ1-4; D perhaps matches TRBD1 (6 bases). CDR3 length equals 13 residues. Germline V lookup: CDR1 WSHSY, CDR2 SAAADI. Trimming took 3 bases from V and 8 from J, leaving 10 bases between them. CDR3 sequence (DNA): TGCGCCAGCAGTGAAGTAACAGGGGAAAAACTGTTTTTT. Translation gives CASSEVTGEKLFF.

The rearrangement uses TRBV30 and TRBJ2-3; TRBD1 matches at 8 bases. Germline values: CDR1 GTSNPN, CDR2 SVGIG (reference sequence). The CDR3 runs 13 residues. Trimming cost V 8 bases and J 6 bases; bases outside gene matches: 10. The CDR3 coding sequence is TGTGCCGGTGACAGGGGCGTAGAGGATACGCAGTATTTT. Translation: CAGDRGVEDTQYF.

The rearrangement joins TRBV5-6 to TRBJ1-2; D is undetermined. V lost 0 bases to trimming and J lost 5 bases, with 11 bases between them. The CDR3 is made up of 14 amino acids. Per the germline V gene, CDR1 is SGHDT and CDR2 is YYEEEE. Here the CDR3 reads CASSLGAAMYGYTF. The CDR3 nucleotides are TGTGCCAGCAGCTTGGGGGCCGCGATGTATGGCTACACCTTC. The entire variable domain, with the rest obtained from reference TRBV5-6 and TRBJ1-2, is as follows: DAGVTQSPTHLIKTRGQQVTLRCSPKSGHDTVSWYQQALGQGPQFIFQYYEEEERQRGNFPDRFSGHQFPNYSSELNVNALLLGDSALYLCASSLGAAMYGYTFGSGTRLTVV.

V is TRBV6-6 and J is TRBJ1-1, with 7 bases that match TRBD1. Germline V lookup: CDR1 MNHNY, CDR2 SVGAGI (reference sequence). The CDR3 has 16 amino acids. V lost 5 bases, J lost 5 bases, and 14 bases stayed unmatched. The CDR3 nucleotides read TGTGCCAGCAGTATCGGGACAGCCGAAACCGTGACTGAAGCTTTCTTT. It codes for CASSIGTAETVTEAFF.

The J gene is TRBJ2-3, the V gene TRBV28, with D possibly matching TRBD1 (6 bases). Looked up from germline, CDR1 is MDHEN and CDR2 is SYDVKM. This CDR3 has 12 amino acids. V was pared by 3 bases and J by 9 bases, with 10 bases between. The CDR3 region is CASSFETGTQYF. DNA of the CDR3: TGTGCCAGCAGTTTCGAGACAGGAACGCAGTATTTT.

The rearrangement uses TRBV30 and TRBJ1-2; the D gene is possibly TRBD1 (6 bases). Deletions cut 0 bases from V and 4 bases from J, with 12 bases between. CDR1 GTSNPN and CDR2 SVGIG come from the germline V gene (reference sequence). CDR3 length: 14 residues. The CDR3 spells CAWSVLGGVYGYTF. Written as DNA, the CDR3 is TGTGCCTGGAGTGTACTAGGGGGTGTCTATGGCTACACCTTC.